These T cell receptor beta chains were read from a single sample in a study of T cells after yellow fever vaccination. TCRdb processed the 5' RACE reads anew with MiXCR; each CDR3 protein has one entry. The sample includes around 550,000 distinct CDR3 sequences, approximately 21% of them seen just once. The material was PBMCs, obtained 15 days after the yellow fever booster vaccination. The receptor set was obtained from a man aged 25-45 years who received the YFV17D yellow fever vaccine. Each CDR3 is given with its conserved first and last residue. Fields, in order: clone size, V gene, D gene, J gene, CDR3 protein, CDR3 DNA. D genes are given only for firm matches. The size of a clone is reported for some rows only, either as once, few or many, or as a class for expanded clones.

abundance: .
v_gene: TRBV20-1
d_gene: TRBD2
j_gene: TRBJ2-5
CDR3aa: CSARDPAGAGETQYF
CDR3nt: TGCAGTGCTAGAGATCCGGCGGGAGCGGGTGAGACCCAGTACTTC

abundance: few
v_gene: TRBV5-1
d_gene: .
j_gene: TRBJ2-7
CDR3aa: CASSLSQTSYEQYF
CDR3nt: TGCGCCAGCAGCTTATCACAAACCTCGTACGAGCAGTACTTC

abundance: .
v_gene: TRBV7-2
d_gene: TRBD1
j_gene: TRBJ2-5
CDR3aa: CASSFPGQGKVETQYF
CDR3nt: TGTGCCAGCAGCTTCCCGGGACAGGGGAAGGTAGAGACCCAGTACTTC

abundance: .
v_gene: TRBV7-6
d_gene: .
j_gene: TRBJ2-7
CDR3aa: CASSLDGTIDF
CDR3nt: TGTGCCAGCAGCTTAGACGGGACGATCGACTTC

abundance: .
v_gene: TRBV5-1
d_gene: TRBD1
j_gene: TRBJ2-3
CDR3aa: CASGGQGLDTQYF
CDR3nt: TGCGCCAGCGGCGGACAGGGCTTGGATACGCAGTATTTT

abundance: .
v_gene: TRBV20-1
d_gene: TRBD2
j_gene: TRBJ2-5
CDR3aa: CSAEGGTSGIQETQYF
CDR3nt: TGCAGTGCTGAGGGTGGGACTAGCGGGATTCAAGAGACCCAGTACTTC

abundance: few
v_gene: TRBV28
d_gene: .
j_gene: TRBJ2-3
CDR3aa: CASSLSVRDTQYF
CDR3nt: TGTGCCAGCAGTCTATCCGTCAGAGATACGCAGTATTTT

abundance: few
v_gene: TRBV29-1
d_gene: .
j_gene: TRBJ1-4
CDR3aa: CSAGEAGREKLFF
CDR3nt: TGCAGCGCCGGGGAGGCAGGCCGGGAAAAACTGTTTTTT

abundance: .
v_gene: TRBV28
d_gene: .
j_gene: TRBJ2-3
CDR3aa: CASSSTGAVYTQYF
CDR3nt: TGTGCCAGCTCTTCTACGGGGGCCGTATATACGCAGTATTTT

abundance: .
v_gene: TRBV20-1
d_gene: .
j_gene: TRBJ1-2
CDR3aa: CSARDPYGYTF
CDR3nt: TGCAGTGCTAGAGACCCCTATGGCTACACCTTC

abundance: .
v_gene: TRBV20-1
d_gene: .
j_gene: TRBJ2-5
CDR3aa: CSAARKSQETQYF
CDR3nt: TGCAGTGCGGCCAGGAAGAGCCAAGAGACCCAGTACTTC

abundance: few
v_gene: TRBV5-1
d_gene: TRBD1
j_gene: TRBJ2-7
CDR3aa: CASSWGQGYEQYF
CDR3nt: TGCGCCAGCAGCTGGGGACAGGGATACGAGCAGTACTTC

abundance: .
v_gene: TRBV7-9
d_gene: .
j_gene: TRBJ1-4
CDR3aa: CASTIETLAGEKLFF
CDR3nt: TGTGCCAGCACCATTGAGACTCTAGCTGGGGAAAAACTGTTTTTT

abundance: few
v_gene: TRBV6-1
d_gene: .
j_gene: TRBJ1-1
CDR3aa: CASREGQVAFF
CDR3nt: TGTGCCAGCAGGGAGGGACAAGTCGCTTTCTTT

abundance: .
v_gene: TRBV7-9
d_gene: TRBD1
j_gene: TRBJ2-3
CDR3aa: CASPPGTAVTDTQYF
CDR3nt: TGTGCCAGCCCGCCCGGGACAGCGGTGACAGATACGCAGTATTTT

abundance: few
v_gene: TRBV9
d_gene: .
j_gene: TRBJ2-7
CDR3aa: CASSVAGTDYEQYF
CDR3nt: TGTGCCAGCAGCGTAGCTGGAACTGACTACGAGCAGTACTTC

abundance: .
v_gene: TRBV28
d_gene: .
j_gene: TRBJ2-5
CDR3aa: CASSLAGIGTQYF
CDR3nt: TGTGCCAGCAGTTTGGCGGGAATTGGGACCCAGTACTTC

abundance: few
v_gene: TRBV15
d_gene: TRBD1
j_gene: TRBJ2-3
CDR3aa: CATSRAGTGGADTQYF
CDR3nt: TGTGCCACCAGCAGAGCCGGGACAGGGGGCGCGGATACGCAGTATTTT

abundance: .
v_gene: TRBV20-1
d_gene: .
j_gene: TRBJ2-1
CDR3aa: CSARGTMGPGATSYNEQFF
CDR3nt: TGCAGTGCTAGAGGGACTATGGGTCCCGGGGCTACCTCCTACAATGAGCAGTTCTTC

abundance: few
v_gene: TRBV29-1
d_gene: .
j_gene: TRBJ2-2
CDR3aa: CSVEVGANTGELFF
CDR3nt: TGCAGCGTTGAGGTGGGAGCGAACACCGGGGAGCTGTTTTTT

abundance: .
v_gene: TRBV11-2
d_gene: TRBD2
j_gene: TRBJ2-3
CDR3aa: CASSRTPWGGRGGTDTQYF
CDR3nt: TGTGCCAGCAGCCGTACCCCGTGGGGCGGGAGAGGGGGCACAGATACGCAGTATTTT

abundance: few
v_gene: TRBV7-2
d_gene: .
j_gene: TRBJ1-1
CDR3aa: CASSKNRELGEAFF
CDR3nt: TGTGCCAGCAGCAAGAACAGGGAATTGGGTGAAGCTTTCTTT

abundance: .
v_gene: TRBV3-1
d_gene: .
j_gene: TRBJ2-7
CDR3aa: CASSPLSREQYF
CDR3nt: TGTGCCAGCAGCCCCCTCAGTCGGGAGCAGTACTTC

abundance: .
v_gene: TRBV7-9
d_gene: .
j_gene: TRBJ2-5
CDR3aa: CASSFLLDQETQYF
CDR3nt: TGTGCCAGCAGCTTCCTACTCGACCAAGAGACCCAGTACTTC

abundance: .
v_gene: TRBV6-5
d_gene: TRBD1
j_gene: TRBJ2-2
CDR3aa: CASSYSGRGRSGELFF
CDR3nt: TGTGCCAGCAGTTACTCTGGCAGGGGGCGGTCCGGGGAGCTGTTTTTT

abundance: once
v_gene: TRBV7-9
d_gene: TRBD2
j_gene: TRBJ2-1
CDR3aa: CASSALAGSYNEQFF
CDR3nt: TGTGCCAGCAGCGCGCTAGCGGGCTCCTACAATGAGCAGTTCTTC

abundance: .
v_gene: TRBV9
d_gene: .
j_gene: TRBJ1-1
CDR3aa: CASSVTGGLETEAFF
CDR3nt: TGTGCCAGCAGCGTAACGGGGGGGTTGGAAACTGAAGCTTTCTTT

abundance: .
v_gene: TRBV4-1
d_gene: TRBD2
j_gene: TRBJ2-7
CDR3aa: CASSQERLAGLRVSYEQYF
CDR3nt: TGCGCCAGCAGCCAAGAGCGACTAGCGGGATTGCGGGTTTCTTACGAGCAGTACTTC

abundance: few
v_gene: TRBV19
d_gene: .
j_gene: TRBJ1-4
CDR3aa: CASSPAYEKLFF
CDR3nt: TGTGCCAGTAGTCCTGCCTATGAAAAACTGTTTTTT

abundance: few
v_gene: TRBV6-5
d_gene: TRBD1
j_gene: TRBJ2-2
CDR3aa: CASSYTQGAGELFF
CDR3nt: TGTGCCAGCAGTTACACTCAGGGGGCCGGGGAGCTGTTTTTT

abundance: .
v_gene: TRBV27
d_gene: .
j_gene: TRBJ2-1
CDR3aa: CASGPEQFF
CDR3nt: TGTGCCAGCGGACCTGAGCAGTTCTTC

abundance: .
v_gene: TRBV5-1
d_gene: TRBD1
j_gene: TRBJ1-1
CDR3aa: CASSFGTGGIETEAFF
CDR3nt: TGCGCCAGCAGCTTCGGGACAGGGGGGATTGAGACTGAAGCTTTCTTT

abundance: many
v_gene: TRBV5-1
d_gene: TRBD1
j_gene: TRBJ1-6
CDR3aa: CASSSETGIGSPLHF
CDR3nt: TGCGCCAGCAGCTCCGAGACAGGGATCGGATCACCCCTCCACTTT

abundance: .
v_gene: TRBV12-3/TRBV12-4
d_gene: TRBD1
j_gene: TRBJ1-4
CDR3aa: CASSPGGVRGPRNEKLFF
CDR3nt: TGTGCCAGCAGCCCGGGGGGGGTAAGGGGGCCAAGGAATGAAAAACTGTTTTTT

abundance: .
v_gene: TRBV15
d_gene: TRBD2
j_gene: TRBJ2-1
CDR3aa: CATSRSSGSNSYNEQFF
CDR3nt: TGTGCCACCAGCAGGTCTAGCGGGAGTAATTCCTACAATGAGCAGTTCTTC

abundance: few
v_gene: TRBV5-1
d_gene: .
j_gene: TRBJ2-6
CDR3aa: CASSIDYPGANVLTF
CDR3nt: TGCGCCAGCAGTATTGATTATCCTGGGGCCAACGTCCTGACTTTC

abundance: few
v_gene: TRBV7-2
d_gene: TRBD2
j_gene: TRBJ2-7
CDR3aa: CASSSGLAGGSQYF
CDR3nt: TGTGCCAGCAGCTCGGGACTAGCGGGAGGGAGCCAGTACTTC

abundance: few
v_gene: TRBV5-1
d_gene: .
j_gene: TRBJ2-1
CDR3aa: CASSLGRQAPYNEQFF
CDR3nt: TGCGCCAGCAGCTTGGGCCGCCAGGCCCCCTACAATGAGCAGTTCTTC

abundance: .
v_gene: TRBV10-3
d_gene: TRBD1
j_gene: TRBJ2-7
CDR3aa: CAISGDRGTYEQYF
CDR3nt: TGTGCCATCAGTGGGGACAGGGGGACCTACGAGCAGTACTTC

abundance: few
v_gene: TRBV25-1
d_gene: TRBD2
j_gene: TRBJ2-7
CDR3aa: CASSELGGSSYEQYF
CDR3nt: TGTGCCAGCAGTGAACTGGGCGGGAGCTCCTACGAGCAGTACTTC